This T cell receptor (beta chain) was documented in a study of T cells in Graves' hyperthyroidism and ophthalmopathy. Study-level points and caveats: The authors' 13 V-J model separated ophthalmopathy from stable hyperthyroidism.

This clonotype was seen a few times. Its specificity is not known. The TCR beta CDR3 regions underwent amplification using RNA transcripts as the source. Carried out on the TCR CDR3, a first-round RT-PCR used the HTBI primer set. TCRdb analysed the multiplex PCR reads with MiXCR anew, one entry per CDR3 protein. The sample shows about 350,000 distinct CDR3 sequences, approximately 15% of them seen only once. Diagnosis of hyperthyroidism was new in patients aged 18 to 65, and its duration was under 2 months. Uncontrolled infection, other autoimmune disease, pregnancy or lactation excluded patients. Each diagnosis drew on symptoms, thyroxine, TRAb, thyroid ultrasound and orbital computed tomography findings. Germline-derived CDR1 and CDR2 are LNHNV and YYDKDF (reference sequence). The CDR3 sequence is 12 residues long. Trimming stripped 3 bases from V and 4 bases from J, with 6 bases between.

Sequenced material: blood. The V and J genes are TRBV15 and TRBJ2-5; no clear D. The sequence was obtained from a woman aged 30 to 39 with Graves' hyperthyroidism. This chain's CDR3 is CATSRALETQYF. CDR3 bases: TGTGCCACCAGCAGGGCCTTAGAGACCCAGTACTTC.